This T cell receptor (beta chain) appears in the sequencing data of a study of OX40 agonist ivuxolimab in advanced cancers. The assay was immunoSEQ multiplex PCR, and TCRdb's table has in-frame clones only and misses some. The table lists about 20,000 clones, around nine tenths of them singletons, with around 50% in the top ten. This CDR3 has 13 residues. The J segment lost 5 bases and the V segment lost 10 bases, leaving 6 bases of the junction unmatched. Looked up from germline, CDR1 is SEHNR and CDR2 is FQNEAQ (reference sequence). Material: CD4+ or CD8+ T cells sorted from blood, obtained in a trial of the OX40 agonist ivuxolimab. This clonotype was obtained from an adult with an advanced solid tumor such as melanoma, head and neck, liver or kidney cancer. The rearrangement joins TRBV7-9 to TRBJ2-2; TRBD1 agrees at 8 bases. CDR3 in amino acids: CAKGQGGTGELFF. DNA for the CDR3: TGTGCCAAAGGACAGGGTGGAACCGGGGAGCTGTTTTTT.